The clone carrying this T cell receptor beta chain occurred a few times. Antigen unknown. This CDR3 has 14 residues. The germline V gene encodes CDR1 SGHKS and CDR2 YYEKEE (reference sequence). The ends lost 5 bases at V and 7 bases at J; junction bases unmatched: 9. The entry originates in a study of vaccination effects on CD4 cells after COVID-19. Clones were read by immunoSEQ multiplex PCR, and TCRdb kept only the in-frame ones, dropping some. The table has 45,000 to 50,000 clones, roughly three fifths seen once. Following an approximately 9-day culture, CD4+ T cells were purified. The chain joins TRBV5-5 to TRBJ1-2, with 9 bases lining up with TRBD1. The sequenced sample was CD4+ T cells from PBMCs cultured without peptide, obtained before COVID-19 vaccination. The sequence was obtained from a human donor who received a COVID-19 vaccine. The CDR3 region has the DNA TGTGCCAGCAGTCTCCAAACAGGGGGCAGTGGCTACACCTTC. Amino acid sequence: CASSLQTGGSGYTF. Full variable domain (missing parts from reference TRBV5-5 and TRBJ1-2): DAGVTQSPTHLIKTRGQQVTLRCSPISGHKSVSWYQQVLGQGPQFIFQYYEKEERGRGNFPDRFSARQFPNYSSELNVNALLLGDSALYLCASSLQTGGSGYTFGSGTRLTVV.